This T cell receptor beta chain stems from a study of T-cell reconstitution after alpha-beta-depleted transplantation in children. The length of the CDR3 is 13 residues. V was pared by 4 bases and J by 5 bases, with 9 bases between. The germline gives CDR1 MGHDK, CDR2 SYGVNS. During its preparation, the TCRbeta library received unique molecular identifiers. One entry per CDR3 protein, called by TCRdb with MiXCR from the PCR reads. Here the sample spans 440,000 or so distinct CDR3 sequences, 11% being singletons. The receptor's source is a human donor who donated a stem cell graft to a child with acute myeloid leukemia. This chain uses TRBV25-1 with TRBJ1-5; D not resolved. Sequenced here: PBMCs from the stem cell graft donor, sampled from the stem cell graft. The CDR3 DNA reads as TGTGCCAGCAGTGGCTCAGACTATCAGCCCCAGCATTTT. It is translated as CASSGSDYQPQHF.